The T cell receptor (beta chain) under discussion was sequenced for a study of blood T cell repertoires in COVID-19. Seattle researchers signed up patients amid active infection and tracked them longitudinally. Per the original data handling: Quantification of nucleated cells was approximated via reference gene primer amplification. This table comes from immunoSEQ multiplex PCR, and its TCRdb copy is limited to in-frame clones, with some not included. Clone size and the V and J calls come from that table; the DNA yielded D and trimming. The repertoire has around 270,000 clones, roughly 86% of them found once; the top ten carry about 5.2%. Germline CDR1 is MGHRA and CDR2 is YSYEKL. There are 16 residues in the CDR3. The V end was cut by 2 bases, the J end by 6 bases, with 20 bases between.

This sequence joins TRBV4-1 and TRBJ2-7, with D tentatively TRBD1 (6 bases). Source material: peripheral blood. This sequence originates from an older woman with COVID-19, enrolled during active disease. CDR3 sequence reads: CASSQTATRGPAEQYF. The DNA of the CDR3 is TGCGCCAGCAGCCAAACCGCTACCAGGGGCCCCGCCGAGCAGTACTTC.